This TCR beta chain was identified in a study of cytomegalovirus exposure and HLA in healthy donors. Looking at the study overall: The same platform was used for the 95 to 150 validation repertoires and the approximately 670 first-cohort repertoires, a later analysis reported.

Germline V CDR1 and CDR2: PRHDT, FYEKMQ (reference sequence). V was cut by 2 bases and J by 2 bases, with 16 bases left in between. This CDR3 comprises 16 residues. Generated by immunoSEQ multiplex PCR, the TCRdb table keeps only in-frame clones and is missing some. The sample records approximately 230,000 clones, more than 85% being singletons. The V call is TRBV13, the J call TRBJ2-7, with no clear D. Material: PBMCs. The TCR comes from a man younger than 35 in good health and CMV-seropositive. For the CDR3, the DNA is TGTGCCAGCAGCTTAATTGGCCCGGCAGTAACCTACGAGCAGTACTTC. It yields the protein CASSLIGPAVTYEQYF.